This record looks at one T cell receptor beta chain sequence and its context. Antigen unknown. This specimen comes from a study of T cell responses to AZD1222 COVID-19 vaccine. Study summary: Pooling of second doses given at about 4 or about 12 weeks was done.

TCRdb's table, derived via immunoSEQ multiplex PCR, lists solely in-frame clones and lacks some. The table has about 140,000 clones, approximately 90% seen once; the top ten hold 4.7%. Whole-study findings and limits: There were repertoire samples only from the period after the peak T cell response.

Trimming shortened V by 0 bases and J by 2 bases, and 18 bases separated the two germline ends. The CDR3 has 19 amino acids. Germline CDR1 reads SGHDT; CDR2 reads YYEEEE. The sequences come from peripheral blood, collected on day 0 of AZD1222 vaccination. This clonotype originated in an adult in good health. The chain has TRBV5-6 and TRBJ2-6; the D call may be TRBD1 or TRBD2 (5 bases each). CDR3 loop: CASSLDPLEGRAGANVLTF. CDR3 bases: TGTGCCAGCAGCTTGGATCCCCTAGAGGGCAGGGCTGGGGCCAACGTCCTGACTTTC.